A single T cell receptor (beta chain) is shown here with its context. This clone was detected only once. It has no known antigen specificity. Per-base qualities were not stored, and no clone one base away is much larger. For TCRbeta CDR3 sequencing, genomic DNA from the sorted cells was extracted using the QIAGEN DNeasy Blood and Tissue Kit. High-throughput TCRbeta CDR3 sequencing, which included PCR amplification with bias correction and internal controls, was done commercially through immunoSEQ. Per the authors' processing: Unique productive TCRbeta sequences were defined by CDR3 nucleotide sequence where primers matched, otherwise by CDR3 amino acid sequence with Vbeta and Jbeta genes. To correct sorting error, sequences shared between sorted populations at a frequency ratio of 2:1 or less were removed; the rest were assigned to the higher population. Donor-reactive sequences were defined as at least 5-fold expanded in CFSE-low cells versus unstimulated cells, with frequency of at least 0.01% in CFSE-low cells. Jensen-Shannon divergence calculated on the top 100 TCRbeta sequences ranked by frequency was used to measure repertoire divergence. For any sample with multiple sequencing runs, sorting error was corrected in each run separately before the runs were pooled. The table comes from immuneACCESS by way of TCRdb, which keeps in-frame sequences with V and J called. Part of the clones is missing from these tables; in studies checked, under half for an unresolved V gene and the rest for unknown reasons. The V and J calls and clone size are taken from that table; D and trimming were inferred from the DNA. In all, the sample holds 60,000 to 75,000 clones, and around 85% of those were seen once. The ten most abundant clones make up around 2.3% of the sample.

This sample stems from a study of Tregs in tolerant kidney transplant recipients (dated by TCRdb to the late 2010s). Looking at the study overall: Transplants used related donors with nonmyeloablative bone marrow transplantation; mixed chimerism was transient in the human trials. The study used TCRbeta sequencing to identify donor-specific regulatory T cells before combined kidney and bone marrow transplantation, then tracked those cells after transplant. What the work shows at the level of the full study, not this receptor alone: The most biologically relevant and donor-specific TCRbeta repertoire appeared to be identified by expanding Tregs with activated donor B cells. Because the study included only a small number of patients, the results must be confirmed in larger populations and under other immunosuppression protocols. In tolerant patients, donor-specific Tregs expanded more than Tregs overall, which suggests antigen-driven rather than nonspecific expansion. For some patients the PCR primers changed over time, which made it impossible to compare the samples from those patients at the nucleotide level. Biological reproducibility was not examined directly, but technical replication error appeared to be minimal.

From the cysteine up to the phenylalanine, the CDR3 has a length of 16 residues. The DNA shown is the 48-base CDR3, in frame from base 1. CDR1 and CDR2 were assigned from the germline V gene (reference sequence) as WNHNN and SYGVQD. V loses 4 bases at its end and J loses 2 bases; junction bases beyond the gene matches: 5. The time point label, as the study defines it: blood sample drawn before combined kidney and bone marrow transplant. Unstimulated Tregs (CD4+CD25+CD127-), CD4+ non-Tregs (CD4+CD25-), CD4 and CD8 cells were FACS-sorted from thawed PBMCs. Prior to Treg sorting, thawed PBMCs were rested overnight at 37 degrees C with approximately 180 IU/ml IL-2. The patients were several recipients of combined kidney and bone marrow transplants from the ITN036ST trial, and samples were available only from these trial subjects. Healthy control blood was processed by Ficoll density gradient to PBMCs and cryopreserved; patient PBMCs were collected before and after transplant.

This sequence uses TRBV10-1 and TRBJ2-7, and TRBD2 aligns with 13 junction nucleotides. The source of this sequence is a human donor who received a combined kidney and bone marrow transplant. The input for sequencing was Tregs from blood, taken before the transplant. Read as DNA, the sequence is TGCGCCAGCAGTGGACCAGGGACTAGCGGGGCCTACGAGCAGTACTTC. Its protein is CASSGPGTSGAYEQYF.